The next 21 T cell receptor beta chains were all read from a single sample in a study of blood T cell repertoires in COVID-19. Sequenced by immunoSEQ multiplex PCR; TCRdb stores in-frame clones only, minus some. The table has 100,000 to 150,000 clones, nearly 70% seen once; the top ten hold around 1.8%. Sequenced: peripheral blood. The receptors here all came from a woman aged 70-85 years with acute or convalescent COVID-19.

This rearrangement joins TRBV7-6 to TRBJ2-2; maybe TRBD1 (5 bases). The germline V gene has CDR1 SGHVS and CDR2 FNYEAQ. With 2 bases removed from V and 4 bases from J, the gap between germline ends came to 17 bases. The length of the CDR3 is 17 residues. CDR3 loop: CASSLRTQTFSTGELFF. The CDR3 nucleotides are TGTGCCAGCAGCTTACGGACACAGACCTTCTCCACCGGGGAGCTGTTTTTT.

This sequence joins TRBV5-4 and TRBJ2-5, with 9 nucleotides matching TRBD2. The CDR3 is made up of 16 amino acids. J lost 4 bases, V lost 4 bases, and 11 bases had no gene match. The germline V gene has CDR1 SGHNT and CDR2 YYREEE (reference sequence). The CDR3 DNA is TGTGCCAGCAGCCGGGCCGTAGCGGGGGCGAGAGAGACCCAGTACTTC. This gives the protein CASSRAVAGARETQYF.

This clone has ten or more counts. The rearrangement links TRBV6-5 to TRBJ1-5; 11 nucleotides align to TRBD1. Trimming cost V 4 bases and J 6 bases; bases outside gene matches: 5. Germline V gives CDR1 MNHEY, CDR2 SVGAGI. The CDR3 runs to 15 residues. CDR3 nucleotides: TGTGCCAGCAGTTTGGGGACAGGGGGAAGTCAGCCCCAGCATTTT. This gives the protein CASSLGTGGSQPQHF.

The J gene is TRBJ2-5, the V gene TRBV5-1; the D gene is possibly TRBD2 (6 bases). This CDR3 is built from 14 residues. Trimming removed 7 bases at V and 2 bases at J, with 15 bases between. Germline-derived CDR1 and CDR2 are SGHRS and YFSETQ. For the CDR3, the DNA is TGCGCCAGCTCAGTCGGGGGACTTCAAGAGACCCAGTACTTC. It encodes CASSVGGLQETQYF.

In its sample, this clone was seen a few times. This sequence joins TRBV4-2 and TRBJ2-3, with TRBD2 matching 12 bases. This CDR3 is built from 16 residues. After removal of 2 bases from V and 5 bases from J, the junction contained 5 bases not matched to a gene. CDR1 is LGHNA, CDR2 YNFKEQ, per germline. The CDR3 here is CASSQKTSGGKDTQYF. CDR3 bases: TGTGCCAGCAGCCAAAAGACTAGCGGGGGTAAAGATACGCAGTATTTT.

In its sample, this clone was seen a few times. This rearrangement joins TRBV27 to TRBJ2-7; weak D call: TRBD1 (5 bases). Germline values: CDR1 MNHEY, CDR2 SMNVEV (reference sequence). There are 13 residues in the CDR3. V lost 5 bases, J lost 4 bases, and 12 bases lay in between. CDR3 sequence: CASSPLAGYEQYF. CDR3 coding DNA: TGTGCCAGCAGTCCCCTGGCAGGGTACGAGCAGTACTTC.

Here the CDR3 DNA reads TGTGCCATAAACAATGGAGGGGCAGGGCGGGATACGCAGTATTTT. Protein: CAINNGGAGRDTQYF. The rearrangement links TRBV10-3 to TRBJ2-3, with a tentative D call TRBD2 (6 bases). CDR1 is ENHRY, CDR2 SYGVKD, per germline. CDR3 length: 15 amino acids. The V and J ends lost 9 bases and 6 bases respectively, with 22 bases between them.

The chain carries TRBV14 and TRBJ2-2; D is ambiguous. V was pared by 0 bases and J by 6 bases, with 11 bases between. Germline CDR1 reads SGHDN; CDR2 reads FVKESK. The CDR3 totals 15 residues. The CDR3, as DNA: TGTGCCAGCAGCCAAGAGGCCTCTCTCTCCGGGGAGCTGTTTTTT. The encoded protein is CASSQEASLSGELFF.

The rearrangement uses TRBV4-3 and TRBJ2-1; a weak D match, TRBD1 (6 bases). CDR3 length: 15 amino acids. Germline CDR1 is LGHNA and CDR2 is YSLEER. Trimming stripped 4 bases from V and 5 bases from J, with 15 bases between. CDR3 sequence (DNA): TGCGCCAGCAGCCTCTCCCACAGGGTCCACAATGAGCAGTTCTTC. It yields the protein CASSLSHRVHNEQFF.

The chain recombines TRBV5-1 with TRBJ1-2; D ambiguous. V was shortened by 4 bases and J by 4 bases, with 11 bases between the two germline ends. CDR3 length: 13 amino acids. The germline V gene has CDR1 SGHRS and CDR2 YFSETQ. The DNA of the CDR3 is TGCGCCAGCAGCGGCCTGTCCCTCTATGGCTACACCTTC. The encoded protein is CASSGLSLYGYTF.

V and J are TRBV30 and TRBJ1-3, with 8 bases fitting TRBD1. The CDR3 sequence is 16 residues long. Germline CDR1 GTSNPN, CDR2 SVGIG (reference sequence). The trim removed 0 bases at V and 3 bases at J, leaving 7 bases unmatched. Here the CDR3 DNA reads TGTGCCTGGAGTGTACGGCAGGGGGCTAGTGGAAACACCATATATTTT. Translation: CAWSVRQGASGNTIYF.

The CDR3 spells CASSFPTGGSYEQYF. CDR3 DNA sequence: TGTGCCAGCAGCTTTCCGACTGGAGGATCCTACGAGCAGTACTTC. V is TRBV5-4 and J is TRBJ2-7; possibly TRBD2 for D (5 bases). This CDR3 is built from 15 residues. V shed 2 bases and J shed 1 base, with 13 bases lying between them. From germline, CDR1 is SGHNT and CDR2 YYREEE (reference sequence).

In its sample, this clone was seen a few times. The gene calls are TRBV5-1 and TRBJ2-1, with D perhaps TRBD2 (7 bases). The CDR3 runs to 15 residues. Trimming removed 4 bases at V and 0 bases at J, with 11 bases between. Germline V CDR1 and CDR2: SGHRS, YFSETQ. The CDR3 DNA reads TGCGCCAGCAGCGGGAGGGGGGACTCCTACAATGAGCAGTTCTTC. It yields the protein CASSGRGDSYNEQFF.

The chain uses TRBV29-1 and TRBJ2-1; TRBD2 matches 9 bases. Germline trimming cut 2 bases from V and 2 bases from J; bases unmatched to any gene: 4. CDR1 SQVTM and CDR2 ANQGSEA come from the germline V gene. This CDR3 is built from 15 residues. The CDR3: CSVELGLAPYNEQFF. Here the CDR3 DNA reads TGCAGCGTTGAATTAGGACTAGCGCCCTACAATGAGCAGTTCTTC.

The chain combines TRBV6-1 with TRBJ1-2; 7 nucleotides agree with TRBD1. In germline, CDR1 is MNHNS, CDR2 SASEGT. The CDR3 contains 15 residues. Trimming cost V 0 bases and J 5 bases; bases outside gene matches: 6. CDR3 amino acids: CASSEALGQFYGYTF. The DNA of the CDR3 is TGTGCCAGCAGTGAAGCATTGGGACAGTTTTATGGCTACACCTTC.

This clone was detected a few times. The chain couples TRBV4-1 to TRBJ1-2, with TRBD1 matching over 7 bases. The germline V gene has CDR1 MGHRA and CDR2 YSYEKL. The CDR3 extends over 13 amino acids. The V gene end was trimmed by 3 bases and the J gene end by 5 bases; junction bases not matched to a gene: 3. As DNA, the CDR3 is TGCGCCAGCAGCCAGCTGACAGGGTATGGCTACACCTTC. This sequence encodes CASSQLTGYGYTF.

The J gene is TRBJ2-7, the V gene TRBV12-3 or TRBV12-4; D possibly corresponds to TRBD1 (6 bases). The CDR3 runs 13 residues. The V and J ends lost 2 bases and 7 bases respectively, with 12 bases between them. The CDR3 sequence is CASSLNRAGEQYF. DNA of the CDR3: TGTGCCAGCAGTTTAAACAGGGCAGGGGAGCAGTACTTC.

CDR3 sequence: CASSLVAGSGFTGELFF. The DNA for the CDR3 is TGTGCCAGCAGCTTAGTGGCTGGCTCCGGGTTTACCGGGGAGCTGTTTTTT. This chain joins TRBV7-2 and TRBJ2-2; D is ambiguous. Trimming shortened V by 1 base and J by 5 bases, and 17 bases separated the two germline ends. The CDR3 runs 17 residues. CDR1 is SGHTA, CDR2 FQGNSA, per germline. The full variable domain, completed using reference TRBV7-2 and TRBJ2-2, is GAGVSQSPSNKVTEKGKDVELRCDPISGHTALYWYRQSLGQGLEFLIYFQGNSAPDKSGLPSDRFSAERTGGSVSTLTIQRTQQEDSAVYLCASSLVAGSGFTGELFFGEGSRLTVL.

This sequence joins TRBV19 and TRBJ2-7, with D perhaps matching TRBD1 (6 bases). This CDR3 spans 13 amino acids. CDR1 is LNHDA, CDR2 SQIVND, per germline (reference sequence). V was cut by 5 bases and J by 2 bases, with 10 bases left in between. The CDR3 DNA sequence: TGTGCCAGTAGTTCGGGACATCCCTACGAGCAGTACTTC. This codes for CASSSGHPYEQYF.

The CDR3 DNA is TGTGCCAGCAGCGCCGGGACTAGCGTTTACGCAGATACGCAGTATTTT. This translates into CASSAGTSVYADTQYF. This chain uses TRBV9 with TRBJ2-3, with 10 bases aligning to TRBD2. After removal of 3 bases from V and 4 bases from J, the junction contained 8 bases not matched to a gene. The CDR3 is made up of 16 amino acids. Germline values: CDR1 SGDLS, CDR2 YYNGEE.

This clone was seen a few times. V and J are TRBV7-2 and TRBJ1-2, with D possibly matching TRBD1 (6 bases). Trimming left V 4 bases short and J 5 bases short, with 14 bases between. This CDR3 is built from 14 residues. In germline, CDR1 is SGHTA, CDR2 FQGNSA. CDR3 region: CASSSYREQYGYTF. The CDR3 bases are TGTGCCAGCAGCTCTTACAGGGAGCAGTATGGCTACACCTTC.